These T cell receptor beta chains were read from a single sample in a study of Graves' ophthalmopathy and Graves' hyperthyroidism. In TCRdb, the multiplex PCR reads were re-called with MiXCR into one record per CDR3 protein. The sample holds about 640,000 distinct CDR3 sequences; under 50% are singletons and the top ten take more than 2.5%. The sample was peripheral blood. These receptors all stem from an adult man with Graves' ophthalmopathy. CDR3s include the opening cysteine and the closing phenylalanine or tryptophan. Each record gives: V gene, D gene, clone size, J gene, CDR3 protein, CDR3 DNA. D genes are given only for firm matches. Size is omitted from some rows. Given values are once, few, many or a class for expanded clones.

>TRBV7-9|.|.|TRBJ2-2
CASSLVGGGQTGELFF
TGTGCCAGCAGCCTAGTTGGGGGGGGCCAAACCGGGGAGCTGTTTTTT
>TRBV7-3|TRBD1|.|TRBJ1-3
CASSLGQGAAGNTIYF
TGTGCCAGCAGCTTGGGACAGGGGGCAGCTGGAAACACCATATATTTT
>TRBV6-4|TRBD2|.|TRBJ2-3
CASSETAGGPDTQYF
TGTGCCAGCAGTGAGACGGCGGGGGGGCCAGATACGCAGTATTTT
>TRBV5-4|.|.|TRBJ2-7
CASSWGGGGTYEQYF
TGTGCCAGCAGCTGGGGGGGCGGGGGAACCTACGAGCAGTACTTC
>TRBV6-6|TRBD1|many|TRBJ2-5
CASSYRGQGETQYF
TGTGCCAGCAGTTACCGAGGACAGGGAGAGACCCAGTACTTC
>TRBV29-1|.|.|TRBJ1-1
CSVGGRRVMNTEAFF
TGCAGCGTTGGTGGTCGTAGGGTTATGAACACTGAAGCTTTCTTT
>TRBV7-9|.|.|TRBJ2-2
CASSKGQAGVTGELFF
TGTGCCAGCAGCAAAGGACAGGCGGGAGTTACCGGGGAGCTGTTTTTT
>TRBV19|TRBD1|.|TRBJ1-1
CASSIGWTGSSEAFF
TGTGCCAGTAGTATTGGTTGGACAGGGAGCTCTGAAGCTTTCTTT
>TRBV25-1|.|.|TRBJ1-1
CASSEQGRTNTEAFF
TGTGCCAGCAGTGAACAGGGGCGTACTAACACTGAAGCTTTCTTT
>TRBV10-3|.|many|TRBJ1-5
CASSEELGPNQPQHF
TGTGCCAGCAGTGAAGAACTGGGACCGAATCAGCCCCAGCATTTT
>TRBV25-1|TRBD1|.|TRBJ2-7
CASVAPPRGQGNEQYF
TGTGCCAGCGTTGCTCCCCCCCGGGGACAGGGGAACGAGCAGTACTTC
>TRBV7-8|TRBD1|.|TRBJ1-1
CASSLQGWSEAFF
TGTGCCAGCAGCCTACAGGGGTGGTCTGAAGCTTTCTTT
>TRBV19|.|few|TRBJ1-5
CASSTKGLFYSNQPQHF
TGTGCCAGTAGTACTAAAGGACTGTTCTATAGCAATCAGCCCCAGCATTTT
>TRBV15|TRBD1|.|TRBJ1-1
CATSLQGATEAFF
TGTGCCACCAGCTTACAGGGGGCCACTGAAGCTTTCTTT
>TRBV20-1|.|many|TRBJ1-4
CSARGPGESTNEKLFF
TGCAGTGCTAGAGGGCCAGGGGAAAGTACTAATGAAAAACTGTTTTTT
>TRBV2|.|many|TRBJ1-2
CASSAEGANYGYTF
TGTGCCAGCAGTGCCGAGGGGGCTAACTATGGCTACACCTTC
>TRBV7-2|TRBD1|.|TRBJ2-2
CASSSRGLIGELFF
TGTGCCAGCAGCTCCAGGGGGCTGATCGGGGAGCTGTTTTTT
>TRBV7-2|.|.|TRBJ2-7
CASSQSRGRGHEQYF
TGTGCCAGCAGCCAGTCCCGGGGCAGGGGACACGAGCAGTACTTC
>TRBV19|.|many|TRBJ1-2
CASSINGIYGYTF
TGTGCCAGTAGTATTAACGGTATCTATGGCTACACCTTC
>TRBV20-1|.|.|TRBJ1-5
CSANEGFNQPQHF
TGCAGTGCTAACGAAGGCTTCAATCAGCCCCAGCATTTT
>TRBV6-6|.|many|TRBJ1-2
CASSLGTRRGYTF
TGTGCCAGCAGTCTCGGGACCCGGCGCGGCTACACCTTC
>TRBV25-1|TRBD1|.|TRBJ1-4
CANSVTGQANNEKLFF
TGTGCCAACAGTGTAACGGGACAGGCGAATAATGAAAAACTGTTTTTT
>TRBV15|.|.|TRBJ1-4
CATSRGGKKLFF
TGTGCCACCAGCAGAGGAGGGAAAAAACTGTTTTTT
>TRBV4-3|.|.|TRBJ1-1
CASSPEHRERGGEAFF
TGCGCCAGCAGCCCAGAGCACAGGGAACGGGGCGGTGAAGCTTTCTTT
>TRBV3-1|TRBD1|.|TRBJ1-2
CASSQDARGHGYTF
TGTGCCAGCAGCCAAGACGCCAGGGGGCATGGCTACACCTTC
>TRBV7-2|.|many|TRBJ2-2
CASSSRGDPRTGELFF
TGTGCCAGCAGCTCGAGGGGGGACCCACGGACCGGGGAGCTGTTTTTT
>TRBV5-5|.|once|TRBJ2-7
CASSPPLRPYEQYF
TGTGCCAGCAGCCCCCCCCTCCGGCCCTACGAGCAGTACTTC
>TRBV10-2|.|.|TRBJ2-7
CASRIGRSGANNEQYF
TGCGCCAGCCGAATTGGGCGTTCGGGGGCGAACAATGAGCAGTACTTC
>TRBV11-1|TRBD1|.|TRBJ1-1
CASSPHFRGPNTEAFF
TGTGCCAGCAGCCCACATTTCAGGGGGCCGAACACTGAAGCTTTCTTT
>TRBV3-1|.|few|TRBJ2-6
CASSQDASSSGANVLTF
TGTGCCAGCAGCCAAGATGCCAGCTCTTCTGGGGCCAACGTCCTGACTTTC
>TRBV24-1|.|.|TRBJ1-2
CATGDLKGYIF
TGTGCCACCGGTGATTTAAAGGGCTACATCTTC
>TRBV5-6|TRBD1|few|TRBJ2-2
CASRSRRRQGAGELFF
TGTGCCAGCAGATCCCGGAGGAGGCAGGGGGCCGGGGAGCTGTTTTTT
>TRBV20-1|TRBD2|.|TRBJ2-5
CSAQTSVETQYF
TGCAGTGCCCAGACTAGCGTGGAGACCCAGTACTTC
>TRBV25-1|TRBD1|.|TRBJ1-5
CASSDGTGRNQPQHF
TGTGCCAGCAGTGATGGGACAGGTAGGAATCAGCCCCAGCATTTT